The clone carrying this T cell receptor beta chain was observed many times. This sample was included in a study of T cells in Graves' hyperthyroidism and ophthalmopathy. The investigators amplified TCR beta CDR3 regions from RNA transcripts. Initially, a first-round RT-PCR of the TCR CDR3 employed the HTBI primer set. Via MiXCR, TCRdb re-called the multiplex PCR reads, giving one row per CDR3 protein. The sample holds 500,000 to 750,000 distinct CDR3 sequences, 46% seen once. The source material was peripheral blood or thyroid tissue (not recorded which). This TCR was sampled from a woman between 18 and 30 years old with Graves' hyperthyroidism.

CDR3 DNA: TGTGCCAGCTCACCTTCATACCAAGAGACCCAGTACTTC. It yields the protein CASSPSYQETQYF. This chain connects TRBV18 to TRBJ2-5, with D hard to call. The CDR3 is 13 amino acids. V was clipped by 3 bases and J by 0 bases, with 5 bases between them. The germline V gene has CDR1 KGHSH and CDR2 LQKENI.